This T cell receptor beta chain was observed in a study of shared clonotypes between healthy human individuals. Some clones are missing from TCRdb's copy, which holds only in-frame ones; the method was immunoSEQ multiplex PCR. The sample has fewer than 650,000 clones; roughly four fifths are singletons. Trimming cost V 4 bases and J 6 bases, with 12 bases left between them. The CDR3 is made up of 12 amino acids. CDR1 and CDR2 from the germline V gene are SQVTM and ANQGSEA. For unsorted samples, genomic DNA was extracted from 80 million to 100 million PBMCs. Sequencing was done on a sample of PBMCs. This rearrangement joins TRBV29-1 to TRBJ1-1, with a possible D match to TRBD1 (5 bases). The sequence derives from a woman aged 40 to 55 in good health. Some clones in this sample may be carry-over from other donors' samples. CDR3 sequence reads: CSVASWGAEAFF. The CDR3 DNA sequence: TGCAGCGTTGCCTCATGGGGGGCTGAAGCTTTCTTT.